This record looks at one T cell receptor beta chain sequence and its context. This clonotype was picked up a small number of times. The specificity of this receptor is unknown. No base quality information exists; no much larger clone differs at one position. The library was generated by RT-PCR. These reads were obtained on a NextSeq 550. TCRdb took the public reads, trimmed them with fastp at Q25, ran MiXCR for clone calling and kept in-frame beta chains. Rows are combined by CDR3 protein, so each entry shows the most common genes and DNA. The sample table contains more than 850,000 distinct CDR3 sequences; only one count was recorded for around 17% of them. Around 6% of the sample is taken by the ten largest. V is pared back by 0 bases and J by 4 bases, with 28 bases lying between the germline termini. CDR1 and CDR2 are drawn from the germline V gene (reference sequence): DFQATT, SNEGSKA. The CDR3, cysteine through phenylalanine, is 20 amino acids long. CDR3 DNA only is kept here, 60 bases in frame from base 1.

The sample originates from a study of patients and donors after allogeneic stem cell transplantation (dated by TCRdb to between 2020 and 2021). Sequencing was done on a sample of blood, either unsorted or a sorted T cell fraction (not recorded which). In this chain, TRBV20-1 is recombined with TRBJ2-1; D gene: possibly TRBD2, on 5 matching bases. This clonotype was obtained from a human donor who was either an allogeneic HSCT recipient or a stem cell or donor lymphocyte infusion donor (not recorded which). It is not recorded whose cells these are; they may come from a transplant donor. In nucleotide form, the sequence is TGCAGTGCTAGAGATAAGGCCATGAGGGCCAATACAATAGCTTACAATGAGCAGTTCTTC. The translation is CSARDKAMRANTIAYNEQFF.